One and the same sample provided the 14 T cell receptor beta chains below, sequenced in a study of blood T cell repertoires in COVID-19. The repertoire was sequenced with immunoSEQ multiplex PCR; TCRdb's copy has only in-frame clones and lacks some. The table includes approximately 85,000 clones, about 86% detected once. Input material: peripheral blood. These receptors all stem from a woman of 80 years or more in a cohort sampled during active or convalescent COVID-19.

The genes are TRBV19 and TRBJ2-7; 8 bases align to TRBD2. The CDR3 loop spans 16 amino acids. With 6 bases clipped from V and 2 bases from J, the junction kept 12 bases outside the gene matches. The V gene's germline CDR1 is LNHDA and CDR2 SQIVND (reference sequence). In nucleotides, the CDR3 is TGTGCCAGTAGACACACAGCGGGAGCGGTACCCTACGAGCAGTACTTC. Amino acids: CASRHTAGAVPYEQYF.

The chain uses TRBV24-1 and TRBJ1-5; D is perhaps TRBD1 (5 bases). V was cut by 0 bases and J by 3 bases, with 8 bases left in between. The CDR3 has 15 amino acids. Germline assignment: CDR1 KGHDR and CDR2 SFDVKD. CDR3 bases: TGTGCCACCAGTGATTTGGGACAAATCAATCAGCCCCAGCATTTT. Protein sequence: CATSDLGQINQPQHF.

The chain has TRBV19 and TRBJ2-7; TRBD2 agrees at 14 bases. Germline V gene sequence: CDR1 LNHDA, CDR2 SQIVND (reference sequence). V lost 4 bases, J lost 4 bases, and 12 bases stayed unmatched. The CDR3 spans 18 residues. CDR3 in amino acids: CASSKGGLAGGGSYEQYF. The CDR3 DNA follows: TGTGCCAGTAGTAAGGGCGGACTAGCGGGAGGCGGGTCGTACGAGCAGTACTTC. Variable domain in full (rest from reference TRBV19 and TRBJ2-7): DGGITQSPKYLFRKEGQNVTLSCEQNLNHDAMYWYRQDPGQGLRLIYYSQIVNDFQKGDIAEGYSVSREKKESFPLTVTSAQKNPTAFYLCASSKGGLAGGGSYEQYFGPGTRLTVT.

The CDR3 DNA reads TGTGCCAGTAGTATCCTAGGCTCTTCCTACGAGCAGTACTTC. It translates to CASSILGSSYEQYF. This chain links TRBV19 with TRBJ2-7, with D uncertain. Trimming removed 3 bases at V and 1 base at J, with 10 bases between. This CDR3 has 14 amino acids. CDR1 is LNHDA and CDR2 is SQIVND in the germline V gene (reference sequence).

A single count supports this clone. CDR3 DNA: TGTGCCAGCGGGGCCCCAGTGGTGACCCAGTACTTC. Encoded protein: CASGAPVVTQYF. The chain links TRBV28 to TRBJ2-5, with D possibly matching TRBD1 (5 bases). The V and J ends lost 8 bases and 7 bases respectively, with 14 bases between them. The germline gives CDR1 MDHEN, CDR2 SYDVKM. This CDR3 region has 12 residues.

V and J are TRBV19 and TRBJ1-3, with D perhaps matching TRBD1 (5 bases). CDR1 and CDR2 (germline): LNHDA, SQIVND (reference sequence). With 3 bases removed from V and 0 bases from J, the gap between germline ends came to 9 bases. CDR3 length: 15 amino acids. CDR3 DNA: TGTGCCAGTAGTATCAGGGCTGACTCTGGAAACACCATATATTTT. Residues: CASSIRADSGNTIYF.

This chain joins TRBV5-1 and TRBJ1-2; D perhaps matches TRBD1 (5 bases). Germline V CDR1 and CDR2: SGHRS, YFSETQ. V was pared by 3 bases and J by 5 bases, with 8 bases between. The CDR3 runs 12 residues. The CDR3 loop is CASSSDKYGYTF. In DNA form, the CDR3 reads TGCGCCAGCAGCTCGGACAAGTATGGCTACACCTTC.

The rearrangement uses TRBV5-1 and TRBJ1-1; TRBD1 is a possible D gene (5 bases). The CDR3 loop spans 15 amino acids. The V end lost 4 bases, the J end lost 3 bases, and 16 bases lay between the germline ends. Germline CDR1 is SGHRS and CDR2 is YFSETQ. In nucleotides, the CDR3 is TGCGCCAGCAGCGCAACAGGAACCTCTCACACTGAAGCTTTCTTT. Its translation is CASSATGTSHTEAFF.

The CDR3 DNA is TGTGCCGCCAGGGGGGCCGTAGGGGCAGATACGCAGTATTTT. Translation: CAARGAVGADTQYF. The genes are TRBV6-6 and TRBJ2-3; a possible D gene is TRBD1 (7 bases). This CDR3 comprises 14 residues. From germline, CDR1 is MNHNY and CDR2 SVGAGI (reference sequence). V shed 11 bases and J shed 4 bases, with 19 bases lying between them.

V and J are TRBV9 and TRBJ1-3; TRBD1 might be the D (6 bases). The CDR3 contains 15 residues. The germline V and J ends were trimmed by 3 bases and 0 bases, with 10 bases remaining between them. CDR1 is SGDLS, CDR2 YYNGEE, per germline. This CDR3 reads CASSGQGNSGNTIYF. The CDR3 DNA sequence: TGTGCCAGCAGCGGCCAGGGGAACTCTGGAAACACCATATATTTT.

The V call is TRBV11-3, the J call TRBJ2-1; 10 positions match TRBD2. Germline V gene sequence: CDR1 SGHNT, CDR2 YENEEA. The V and J ends lost 4 bases and 7 bases, in that order; junction bases with no gene match: 7. This CDR3 spans 15 amino acids. CDR3 nucleotide sequence: TGTGCCAGCAGCTCCCCTCTTAGCGGGGGGAATGAGCAGTTCTTC. Protein product: CASSSPLSGGNEQFF.

This chain's CDR3 is CASSILDTDTQYF. The CDR3 nucleotides are TGTGCCAGCAGCATCCTAGACACAGATACGCAGTATTTT. The V call is TRBV9, the J call TRBJ2-3; D unclear. Germline V gene lookup returns CDR1 SGDLS and CDR2 YYNGEE. Trimming cost V 4 bases and J 2 bases, with 8 bases left between them. The CDR3 loop spans 13 amino acids.

The rearrangement joins TRBV19 to TRBJ2-1; 13 bases are a match to TRBD2. J lost 1 base, V lost 4 bases, and 4 bases had no gene match. This CDR3 has 17 amino acids. Looked up from germline, CDR1 is LNHDA and CDR2 is SQIVND (reference sequence). The DNA for the CDR3 is TGTGCCAGTAGTAGGACTAGCGGGAGAACATCCTACAATGAGCAGTTCTTC. Translating it yields CASSRTSGRTSYNEQFF.

This chain connects TRBV18 to TRBJ1-2, with D unresolved. V lost 6 bases and J 6 bases, leaving 17 bases between the germline ends. Germline CDR1 is KGHSH and CDR2 is LQKENI. This CDR3 is 14 amino acids long. CDR3 amino acids: CASSLTQSGNGYTF. The CDR3 DNA is TGTGCCAGCTCCCTCACGCAGTCGGGAAATGGCTACACCTTC.